Sequencing of this T cell receptor beta chain was carried out in a study of blood T cell repertoires in COVID-19. In the study overall: PBMCs, B-cell-depleted T cells, or T cells were the source of the cDNA or gDNA that made up the material.

The V gene end was trimmed by 5 bases and the J gene end by 8 bases; junction bases not matched to a gene: 4. CDR3 length: 13 residues. The germline CDR1 and CDR2 sequences are SGDLS and YYNGEE. Repertoires were generated with immunoSEQ multiplex PCR, while TCRdb's copy carries only in-frame clones and drops some. The sample carries around 30,000 clones, roughly three quarters recorded once. The clonotype comes from a human donor in a cohort sampled during active COVID-19. The chain links TRBV9 to TRBJ2-1, with 10 bases fitting TRBD2. Sequenced sample: peripheral blood. CDR3: CASRSTSGDEQFF. The CDR3 nucleotides are TGTGCCAGCAGGTCAACTAGCGGGGATGAGCAGTTCTTC.